This T cell receptor (beta chain) derives from a study of blood T cell dynamics during melanoma immunotherapy. The time point is: pre-treatment baseline. Samples come from before therapy and from week 3 after the first blockade cycle. This clone was found once. The CDR3 extends over 14 amino acids. In germline, CDR1 is SGHVS, CDR2 FNYEAQ. V lost 5 bases, J lost 8 bases, and 16 bases lay in between. Generated by immunoSEQ multiplex PCR, the TCRdb table keeps only in-frame clones and is missing some. In the table there are about 9,700 clones, about 90% of which are singletons. The chain employs TRBV7-6 and TRBJ2-1; the D gene could be TRBD1 or TRBD2 (5 bases each). Sample: blood, taken from a patient treated with checkpoint blockade. This sequence originates from a human donor with melanoma. CDR3 amino acids: CASSPSWGSDEQFF. DNA for the CDR3: TGTGCCAGCAGCCCCAGTTGGGGGAGCGATGAGCAGTTCTTC.